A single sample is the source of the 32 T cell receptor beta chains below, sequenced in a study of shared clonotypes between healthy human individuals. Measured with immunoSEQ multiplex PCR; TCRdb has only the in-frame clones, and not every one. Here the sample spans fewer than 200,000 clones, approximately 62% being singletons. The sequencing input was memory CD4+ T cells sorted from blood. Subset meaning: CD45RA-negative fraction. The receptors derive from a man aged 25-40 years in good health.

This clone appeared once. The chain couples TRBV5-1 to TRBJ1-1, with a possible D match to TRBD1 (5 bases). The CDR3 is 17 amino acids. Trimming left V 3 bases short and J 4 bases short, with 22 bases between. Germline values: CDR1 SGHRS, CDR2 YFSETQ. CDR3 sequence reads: CASSSSGWGPLGTEAFF. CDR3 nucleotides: TGCGCCAGCAGCTCCAGTGGATGGGGACCCCTGGGCACTGAAGCTTTCTTT.

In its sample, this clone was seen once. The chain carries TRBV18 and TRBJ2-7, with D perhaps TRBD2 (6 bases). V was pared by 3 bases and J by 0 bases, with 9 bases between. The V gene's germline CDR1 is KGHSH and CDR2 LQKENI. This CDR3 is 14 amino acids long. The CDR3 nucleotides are TGTGCCAGCTCACCGGAGGGCTACTCCTACGAGCAGTACTTC. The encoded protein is CASSPEGYSYEQYF.

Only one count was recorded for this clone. The CDR3 is CASSTLGGNGIQYF. CDR3 nucleotide sequence: TGTGCCAGCAGCACCCTCGGGGGGAACGGCATTCAGTACTTC. V is TRBV7-2 and J is TRBJ2-4, with 7 bases fitting TRBD2. The germline CDR1 and CDR2 sequences are SGHTA and FQGNSA. The CDR3 extends over 14 amino acids. Unmatched junction bases numbered 10, after V lost 5 bases and J lost 9 bases.

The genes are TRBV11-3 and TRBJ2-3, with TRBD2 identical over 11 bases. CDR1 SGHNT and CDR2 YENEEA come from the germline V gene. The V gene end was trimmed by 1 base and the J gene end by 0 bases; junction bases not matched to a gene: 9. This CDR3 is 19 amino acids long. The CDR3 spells CASSLGLGGTSGSTDTQYF. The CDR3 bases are TGTGCCAGCAGCTTAGGCCTGGGGGGGACTAGCGGAAGCACAGATACGCAGTATTTT. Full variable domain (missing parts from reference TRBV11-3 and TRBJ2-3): EAGVVQSPRYKIIEKKQPVAFWCNPISGHNTLYWYLQNLGQGPELLIRYENEEAVDDSQLPKDRFSAERLKGVDSTLKIQPAELGDSAVYLCASSLGLGGTSGSTDTQYFGPGTRLTVL.

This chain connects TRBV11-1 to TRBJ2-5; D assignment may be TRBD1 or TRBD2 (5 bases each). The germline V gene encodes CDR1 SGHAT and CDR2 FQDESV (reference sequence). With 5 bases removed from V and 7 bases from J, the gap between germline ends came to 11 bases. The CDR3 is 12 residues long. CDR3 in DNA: TGTGCCAGCAGCGAGGGACGTGCGACCCAGTACTTC. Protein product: CASSEGRATQYF.

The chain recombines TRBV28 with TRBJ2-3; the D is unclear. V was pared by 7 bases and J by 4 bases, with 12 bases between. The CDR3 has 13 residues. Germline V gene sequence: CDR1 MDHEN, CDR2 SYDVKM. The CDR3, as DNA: TGTGCCAGCACCTTCGCAGGCGCAGATACGCAGTATTTT. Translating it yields CASTFAGADTQYF.

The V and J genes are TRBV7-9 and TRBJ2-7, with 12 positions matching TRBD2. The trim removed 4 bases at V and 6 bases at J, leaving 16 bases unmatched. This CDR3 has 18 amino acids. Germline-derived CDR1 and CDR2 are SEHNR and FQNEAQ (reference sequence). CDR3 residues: CASSWGPLLAGGRGEQYF. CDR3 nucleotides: TGTGCCAGCAGCTGGGGGCCCCTCCTAGCGGGAGGGCGGGGCGAGCAGTACTTC.

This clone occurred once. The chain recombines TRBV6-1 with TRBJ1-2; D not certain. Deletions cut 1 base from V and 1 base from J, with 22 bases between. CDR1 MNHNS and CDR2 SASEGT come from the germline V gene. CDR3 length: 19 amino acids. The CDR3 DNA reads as TGTGCCAGCAGTGAAGGGTGGGCGGGCCTCAAGACTGATAACTATGGCTACACCTTC. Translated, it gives CASSEGWAGLKTDNYGYTF.

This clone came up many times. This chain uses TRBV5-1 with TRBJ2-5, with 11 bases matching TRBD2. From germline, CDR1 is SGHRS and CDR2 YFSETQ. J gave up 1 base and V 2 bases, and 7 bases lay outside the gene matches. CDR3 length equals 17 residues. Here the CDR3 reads CASSFGLAGNTQETQYF. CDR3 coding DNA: TGCGCCAGCAGCTTCGGACTAGCGGGCAATACCCAAGAGACCCAGTACTTC.

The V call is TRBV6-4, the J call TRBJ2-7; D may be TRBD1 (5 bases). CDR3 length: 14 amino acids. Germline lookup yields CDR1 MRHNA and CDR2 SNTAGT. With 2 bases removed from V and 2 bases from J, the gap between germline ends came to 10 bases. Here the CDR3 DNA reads TGTGCCAGCAGTGACAAGACAGATACCTACGAGCAGTACTTC. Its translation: CASSDKTDTYEQYF.

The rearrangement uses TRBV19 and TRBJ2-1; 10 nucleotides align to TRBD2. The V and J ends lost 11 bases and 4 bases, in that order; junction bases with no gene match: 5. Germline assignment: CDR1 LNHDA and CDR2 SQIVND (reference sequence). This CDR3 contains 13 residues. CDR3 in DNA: TGTGCCGCTAGCGGGAGTATTTACAATGAGCAGTTCTTC. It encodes CAASGSIYNEQFF.

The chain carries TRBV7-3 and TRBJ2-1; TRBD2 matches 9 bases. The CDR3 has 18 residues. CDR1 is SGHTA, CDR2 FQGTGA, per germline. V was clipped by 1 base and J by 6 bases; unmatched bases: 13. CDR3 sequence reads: CASSLRDLGGREVNEQFF. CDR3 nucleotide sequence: TGTGCCAGCAGCTTAAGGGACTTGGGCGGGAGGGAGGTCAATGAGCAGTTCTTC.

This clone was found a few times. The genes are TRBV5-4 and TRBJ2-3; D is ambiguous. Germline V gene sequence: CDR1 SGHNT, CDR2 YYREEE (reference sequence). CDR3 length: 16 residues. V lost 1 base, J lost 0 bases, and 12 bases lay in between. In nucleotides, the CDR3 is TGTGCCAGCAGCTTGCTGTCTGCGGCTAGCACAGATACGCAGTATTTT. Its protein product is CASSLLSAASTDTQYF.

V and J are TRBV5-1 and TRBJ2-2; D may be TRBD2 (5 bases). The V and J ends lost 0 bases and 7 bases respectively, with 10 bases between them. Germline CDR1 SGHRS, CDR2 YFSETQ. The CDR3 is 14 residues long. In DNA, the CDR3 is TGCGCCAGCAGCTTGGTGGGAGTCGGCGGGGAGCTGTTTTTT. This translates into CASSLVGVGGELFF.

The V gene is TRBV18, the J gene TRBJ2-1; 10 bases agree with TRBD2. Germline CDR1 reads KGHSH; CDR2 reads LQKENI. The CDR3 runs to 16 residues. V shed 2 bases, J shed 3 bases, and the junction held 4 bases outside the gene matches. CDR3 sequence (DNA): TGTGCCAGCTCACCAACGACTAGCGGGTACTACAATGAGCAGTTCTTC. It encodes CASSPTTSGYYNEQFF.

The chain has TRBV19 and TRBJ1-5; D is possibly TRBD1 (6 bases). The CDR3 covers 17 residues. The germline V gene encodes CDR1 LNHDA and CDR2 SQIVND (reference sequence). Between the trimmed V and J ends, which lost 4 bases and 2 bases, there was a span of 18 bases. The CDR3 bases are TGTGCCAGTAGTAACACCGCCCGTCGACAGGGCAATCAGCCCCAGCATTTT. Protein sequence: CASSNTARRQGNQPQHF.

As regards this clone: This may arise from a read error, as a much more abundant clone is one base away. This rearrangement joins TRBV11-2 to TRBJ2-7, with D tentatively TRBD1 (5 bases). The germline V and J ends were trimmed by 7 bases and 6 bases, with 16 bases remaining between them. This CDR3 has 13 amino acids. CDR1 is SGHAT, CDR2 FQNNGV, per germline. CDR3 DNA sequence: TGTGCCAGCAACTCCATAGGGGCTAGCGAGCAGTACTTC. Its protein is CASNSIGASEQYF.

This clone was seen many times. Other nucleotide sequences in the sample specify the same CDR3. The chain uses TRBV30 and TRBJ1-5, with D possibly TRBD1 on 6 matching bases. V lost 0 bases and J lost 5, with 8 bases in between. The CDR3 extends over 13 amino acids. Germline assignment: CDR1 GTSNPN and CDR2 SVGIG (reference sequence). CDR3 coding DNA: TGTGCCTGGAGTGTACAGGGCGATCAGCCCCAGCATTTT. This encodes CAWSVQGDQPQHF.

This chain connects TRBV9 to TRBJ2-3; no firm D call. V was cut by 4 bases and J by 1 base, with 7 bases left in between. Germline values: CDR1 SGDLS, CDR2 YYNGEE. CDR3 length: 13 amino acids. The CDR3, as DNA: TGTGCCAGCAGCCGCCGGGGCACAGATACGCAGTATTTT. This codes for CASSRRGTDTQYF.

The CDR3: CASRDLTRYNEQFF. CDR3 nucleotides: TGTGCCAGCAGAGACCTGACTCGCTACAATGAGCAGTTCTTC. The chain uses TRBV9 and TRBJ2-1; D ambiguous. CDR1 SGDLS and CDR2 YYNGEE come from the germline V gene. The length of the CDR3 is 14 residues. Trimming left V 5 bases short and J 3 bases short, with 12 bases between.

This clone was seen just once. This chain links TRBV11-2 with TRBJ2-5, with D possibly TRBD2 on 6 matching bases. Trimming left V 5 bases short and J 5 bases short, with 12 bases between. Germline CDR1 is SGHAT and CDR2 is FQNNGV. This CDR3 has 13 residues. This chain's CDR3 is CASSRTIGETQYF. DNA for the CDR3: TGTGCCAGCAGCCGGACTATAGGGGAGACCCAGTACTTC.

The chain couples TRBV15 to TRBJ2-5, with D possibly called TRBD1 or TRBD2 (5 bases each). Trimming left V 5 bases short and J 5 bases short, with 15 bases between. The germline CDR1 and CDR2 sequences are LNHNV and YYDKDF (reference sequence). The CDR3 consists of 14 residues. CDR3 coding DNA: TGTGCCACCAGCCGCCTGGGGGTTCAGGAGACCCAGTACTTC. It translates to CATSRLGVQETQYF.

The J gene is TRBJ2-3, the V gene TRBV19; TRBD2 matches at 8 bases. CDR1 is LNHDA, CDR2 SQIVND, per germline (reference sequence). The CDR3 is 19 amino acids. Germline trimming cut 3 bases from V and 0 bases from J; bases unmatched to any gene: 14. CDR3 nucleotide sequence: TGTGCCAGTAGTATTTCTATTGGTACTAGCGGTAATAGCACAGATACGCAGTATTTT. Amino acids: CASSISIGTSGNSTDTQYF.

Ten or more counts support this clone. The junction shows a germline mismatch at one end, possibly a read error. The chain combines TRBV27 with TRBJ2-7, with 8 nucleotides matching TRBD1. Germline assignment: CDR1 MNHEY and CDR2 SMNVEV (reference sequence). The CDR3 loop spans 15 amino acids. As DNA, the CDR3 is TGTGCCCGCAGTCAGGGGGCCCCGGGGCCCTACGAGCAGTACTTC. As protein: CARSQGAPGPYEQYF.

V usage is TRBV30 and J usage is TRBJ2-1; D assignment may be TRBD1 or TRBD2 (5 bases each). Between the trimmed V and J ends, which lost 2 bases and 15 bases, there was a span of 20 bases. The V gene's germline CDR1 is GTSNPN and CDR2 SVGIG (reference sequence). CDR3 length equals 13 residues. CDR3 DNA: TGTGCCTGGAGTACCGGGACCCAAAGTTCTCGGTTCTTC. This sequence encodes CAWSTGTQSSRFF.

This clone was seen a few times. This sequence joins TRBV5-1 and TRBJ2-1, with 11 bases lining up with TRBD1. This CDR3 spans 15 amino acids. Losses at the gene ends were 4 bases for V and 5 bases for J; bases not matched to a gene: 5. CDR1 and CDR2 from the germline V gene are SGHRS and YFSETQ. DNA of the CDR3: TGCGCCAGCAGCGGGGGACAGGGGGTCCACAATGAGCAGTTCTTC. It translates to CASSGGQGVHNEQFF.

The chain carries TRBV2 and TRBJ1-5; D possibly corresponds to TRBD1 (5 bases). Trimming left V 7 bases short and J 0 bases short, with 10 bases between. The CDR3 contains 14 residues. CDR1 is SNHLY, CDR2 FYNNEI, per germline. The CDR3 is CASKGQNSNQPQHF. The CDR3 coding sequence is TGTGCCAGCAAGGGGCAGAATAGCAATCAGCCCCAGCATTTT. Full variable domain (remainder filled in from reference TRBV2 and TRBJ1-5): EPEVTQTPSHQVTQMGQEVILRCVPISNHLYFYWYRQILGQKVEFLVSFYNNEISEKSEIFDDQFSVERPDGSNFTLKIRSTKLEDSAMYFCASKGQNSNQPQHFGDGTRLSIL.

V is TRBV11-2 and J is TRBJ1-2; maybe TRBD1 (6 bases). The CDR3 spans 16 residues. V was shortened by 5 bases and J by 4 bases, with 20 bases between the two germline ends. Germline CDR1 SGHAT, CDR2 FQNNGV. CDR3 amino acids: CASSKGLRDIAYGYTF. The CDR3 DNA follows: TGTGCCAGCAGCAAAGGCCTTCGGGACATCGCCTATGGCTACACCTTC. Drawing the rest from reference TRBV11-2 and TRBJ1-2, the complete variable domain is EAGVAQSPRYKIIEKRQSVAFWCNPISGHATLYWYQQILGQGPKLLIQFQNNGVVDDSQLPKDRFSAERLKGVDSTLKIQPAKLEDSAVYLCASSKGLRDIAYGYTFGSGTRLTVV.

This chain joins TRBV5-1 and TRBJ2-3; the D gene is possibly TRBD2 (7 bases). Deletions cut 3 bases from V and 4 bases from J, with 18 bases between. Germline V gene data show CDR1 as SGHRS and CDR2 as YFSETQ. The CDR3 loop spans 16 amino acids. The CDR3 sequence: CASSSPGGGRADTQYF. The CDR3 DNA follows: TGCGCCAGCAGCTCCCCAGGCGGGGGCCGGGCAGATACGCAGTATTTT.

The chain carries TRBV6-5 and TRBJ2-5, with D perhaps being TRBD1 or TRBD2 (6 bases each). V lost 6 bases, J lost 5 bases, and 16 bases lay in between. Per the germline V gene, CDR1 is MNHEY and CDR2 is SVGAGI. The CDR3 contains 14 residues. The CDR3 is CASSPGLRGETQYF. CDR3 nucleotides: TGTGCCAGCAGCCCGGGACTGAGGGGGGAGACCCAGTACTTC.

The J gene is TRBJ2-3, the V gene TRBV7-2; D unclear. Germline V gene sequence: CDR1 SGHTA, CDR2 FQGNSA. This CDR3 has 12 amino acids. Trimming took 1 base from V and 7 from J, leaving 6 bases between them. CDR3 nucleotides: TGTGCCAGCAGCTTAGGCGGATATACGCAGTATTTT. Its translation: CASSLGGYTQYF.

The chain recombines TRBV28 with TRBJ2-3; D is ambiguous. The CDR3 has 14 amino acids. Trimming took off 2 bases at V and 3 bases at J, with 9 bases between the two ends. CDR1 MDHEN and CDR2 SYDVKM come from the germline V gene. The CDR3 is CASSLVGRTDTQYF. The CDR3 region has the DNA TGTGCCAGCAGTTTAGTAGGCAGAACAGATACGCAGTATTTT.